Detailed here is one T cell receptor (beta chain). Methods used by the authors: Reference gene primer amplification gave nucleated cell count estimates. Sequenced by immunoSEQ multiplex PCR; TCRdb stores in-frame clones only, minus some. That table furnishes V, J and clone size, whereas the DNA furnished D and trimming. Of 150,000 to 200,000 clones in the sample, around 80% were seen once. The sample comes from a study of blood T cell repertoires in COVID-19. This CDR3 is 16 amino acids long. V lost 4 bases to trimming and J lost 0 bases; unmatched junction nucleotides: 8. Germline CDR1 and CDR2: MNHEY and SVGEGT. Before being deemed recovered, Cohort 3 donors had two negative PCRs, clearance, or symptom resolution.

This rearrangement joins TRBV6-2 or TRBV6-3 to TRBJ1-1, with 7 nucleotides matching TRBD1. The clonotype was recovered from a man in his fifties or sixties who had recovered from COVID-19. Sequencing input: PBMCs or T cells enriched from blood (not recorded which). The CDR3 nucleotides read TGTGCCAGCAGTTCCCCAGACAGGGCAATGAACACTGAAGCTTTCTTT. This encodes CASSSPDRAMNTEAFF.